A single sample is the source of the 27 T cell receptor beta chains below, sequenced in a study of CD8+CD57+ T cells in acquired aplastic anemia. For sequencing, patients were chosen who had shown expansion of CD8+CD57+ cells by flow cytometry. CDR3 and TCR beta VDJ profiling relied on genomic DNA as the template. MiXCR, run by TCRdb on the reads, gives a single entry per CDR3 protein. The sample comprises about 200,000 distinct CDR3 sequences, approximately 65% of which are singletons, and roughly 50% rests with the top ten. The sequencing input was sorted CD4+, CD8+, or CD8+CD57+ T cells (not recorded which) from PBMCs. The receptors were sampled from a human donor with aplastic anemia.

V usage is TRBV7-9 and J usage is TRBJ1-5; 7 bases are shared with TRBD1. The CDR3 sequence is 15 residues long. CDR1 and CDR2 (germline): SEHNR, FQNEAQ (reference sequence). V trimming: 4 bases; J trimming: 4 bases; junction bases outside the gene matches: 7. The DNA of the CDR3 is TGTGCCAGCAGCTCCGGGACAGCGGGTAATCAGCCCCAGCATTTT. This gives the protein CASSSGTAGNQPQHF. The full variable domain, rest sourced from reference TRBV7-9 and TRBJ1-5, is DTGVSQNPRHKITKRGQNVTFRCDPISEHNRLYWYRQTLGQGPEFLTYFQNEAQLEKSRLLSDRFSAERPKGSFSTLEIQRTEQGDSAMYLCASSSGTAGNQPQHFGDGTRLSIL.

V gene TRBV2 combines with J gene TRBJ2-3; TRBD2 agrees at 8 bases. The CDR3 has 16 residues. Germline assignment: CDR1 SNHLY and CDR2 FYNNEI. V gave up 4 bases and J gave up 4 bases; unmatched junction bases: 10. CDR3 in DNA: TGTGCCAGCAGTGGGGGGGTAGCGGGATGGGCAGATACGCAGTATTTT. It specifies CASSGGVAGWADTQYF.

This clonotype appeared once. The V and J genes are TRBV12-3 or TRBV12-4 and TRBJ2-3; 7 bases map to TRBD1. Trimming cost V 5 bases and J 2 bases; bases outside gene matches: 7. The CDR3 loop spans 15 amino acids. The CDR3 here is CASSQQGKDTDTQYF. Here the CDR3 DNA reads TGTGCCAGCAGTCAACAGGGGAAGGACACAGATACGCAGTATTTT.

J is TRBJ2-7 and V is TRBV24-1; 7 bases match TRBD1. The V gene's germline CDR1 is KGHDR and CDR2 SFDVKD. V was pared by 5 bases and J by 2 bases, with 8 bases of the junction left unmatched. CDR3 size: 15 residues. The CDR3 reads CATSAREGQTYEQYF. CDR3 nucleotide sequence: TGTGCCACCAGTGCTAGAGAGGGACAGACCTACGAGCAGTACTTC.

There are a few counts of this clonotype. The chain carries TRBV7-6 and TRBJ1-1; D is uncertain. This CDR3 is 16 amino acids long. Trimming left V 6 bases short and J 0 bases short, with 17 bases between. Per the germline V gene, CDR1 is SGHVS and CDR2 is FNYEAQ. The CDR3 sequence is CASRSSASGMNTEAFF. The CDR3 DNA sequence: TGTGCCAGCAGATCCAGCGCGTCAGGTATGAACACTGAAGCTTTCTTT.

This clonotype was counted a few times. The J gene is TRBJ1-6, the V gene TRBV7-6; D remains ambiguous. Germline V gene sequence: CDR1 SGHVS, CDR2 FNYEAQ. The CDR3 spans 14 residues. V was trimmed by 2 bases and J by 6 bases, leaving 8 bases between them. Here the CDR3 reads CASSLQDSNSPLHF. In nucleotides, the CDR3 is TGTGCCAGCAGCTTACAGGATTCTAATTCACCCCTCCACTTT.

J is TRBJ1-1 and V is TRBV24-1, with 7 bases identical to TRBD1. V was clipped by 4 bases and J by 13 bases; unmatched bases: 8. Germline CDR1 reads KGHDR; CDR2 reads SFDVKD. This CDR3 is 12 amino acids long. The DNA of the CDR3 is TGTGCCACCAGTGAGATGGGACAGTACAGTTTCTTT. It encodes CATSEMGQYSFF.

The chain recombines TRBV24-1 with TRBJ2-2; TRBD1 matches at 8 bases. The CDR3 is made up of 16 amino acids. Germline CDR1 is KGHDR and CDR2 is SFDVKD. V was clipped by 4 bases and J by 0 bases; unmatched bases: 3. For the CDR3, the DNA is TGTGCCACCAGTGAGGCAGGGGGCGCGAACACCGGGGAGCTGTTTTTT. It codes for CATSEAGGANTGELFF.

The chain links TRBV5-1 to TRBJ2-1, with 11 bases matching TRBD2. Germline V lookup: CDR1 SGHRS, CDR2 YFSETQ. Trimming took 1 base from V and 5 from J; bases not matched to a gene: 2. The CDR3 is 15 amino acids. The CDR3 coding sequence is TGCGCCAGCAGCTTGACTAGCGGGAGCCACAATGAGCAGTTCTTC. Translation: CASSLTSGSHNEQFF.

This clonotype was recorded many times. This chain uses TRBV7-2 with TRBJ2-7; D may be TRBD1 (5 bases). Germline loops: CDR1 SGHTA, CDR2 FQGNSA. Between the trimmed V and J ends, which lost 5 bases and 10 bases, there was a span of 18 bases. CDR3 length equals 13 residues. CDR3 in DNA: TGTGCCAGCAGCAGGGGCTATCCGGGTCCCCAGTACTTC. It encodes CASSRGYPGPQYF. Using reference TRBV7-2 and TRBJ2-7 for the parts outside the CDR3, the full variable domain is GAGVSQSPSNKVTEKGKDVELRCDPISGHTALYWYRQSLGQGLEFLIYFQGNSAPDKSGLPSDRFSAERTGGSVSTLTIQRTQQEDSAVYLCASSRGYPGPQYFGPGTRLTVT.

The chain joins TRBV20-1 to TRBJ1-2; no definite D call. CDR1 and CDR2 (germline): DFQATT, SNEGSKA (reference sequence). The CDR3 covers 14 residues. The V end lost 3 bases, the J end lost 8 bases, and 19 bases lay between the germline ends. The DNA of the CDR3 is TGCAGTGCTAGGGGGTCGGTGTCCGTGGGAGGCTACACCTTC. Protein product: CSARGSVSVGGYTF.

The chain combines TRBV7-2 with TRBJ1-2; 7 bases map to TRBD1. Germline V lookup: CDR1 SGHTA, CDR2 FQGNSA. V trimming: 1 base; J trimming: 8 bases; junction bases outside the gene matches: 7. The CDR3 sequence is 14 residues long. The chain's CDR3 is CASSLGDSSSGYTF. The CDR3 region has the DNA TGTGCCAGCAGCTTAGGGGACAGCTCTTCCGGCTACACCTTC.

J is TRBJ2-3 and V is TRBV7-9; D might be TRBD1 (5 bases). The CDR3 is 12 residues long. Germline V CDR1 and CDR2: SEHNR, FQNEAQ (reference sequence). Trimming pared 5 bases from V and 5 bases from J, leaving 8 bases between. The CDR3 is CASSVTGDTQYF. For the CDR3, the DNA is TGTGCCAGCAGCGTCACAGGAGATACGCAGTATTTT.

On this clonotype: Possible read error: a much larger clone is one base away. V and J are TRBV11-2 and TRBJ1-1, with D tentatively TRBD1 (5 bases). Germline V gives CDR1 SGHAT, CDR2 FQNNGV. The CDR3 sequence is 14 residues long. The germline V and J ends were trimmed by 5 bases and 4 bases, with 14 bases remaining between them. CDR3 loop: CASSQQGGCTEAFF. The DNA for the CDR3 is TGTGCCAGCAGCCAGCAGGGAGGGTGCACTGAAGCTTTCTTT.

This clonotype was observed a handful of times. This chain connects TRBV15 to TRBJ2-7, with 8 nucleotides matching TRBD1. In germline, CDR1 is LNHNV, CDR2 YYDKDF (reference sequence). V was clipped by 3 bases and J by 2 bases; unmatched bases: 6. There are 15 residues in the CDR3. CDR3 in DNA: TGTGCCACCAGCAGGGAGGGGACAGGACCCTACGAGCAGTACTTC. This translates into CATSREGTGPYEQYF.

This clonotype was detected a few times. The chain couples TRBV20-1 to TRBJ2-1; 10 nucleotides agree with TRBD2. The CDR3 consists of 15 residues. Trimming removed 2 bases from V and 8 bases from J; junction bases left unmatched: 9. Germline-derived CDR1 and CDR2 are DFQATT and SNEGSKA (reference sequence). The CDR3, as DNA: TGCAGTGCTAGACTAGGCCTAGCGGGGGTGCATGAGCAGTTCTTC. Its protein product is CSARLGLAGVHEQFF.

There are a few counts of this clonotype. The V call is TRBV12-3 or TRBV12-4, the J call TRBJ2-1; a possible D gene is TRBD1 (6 bases). The CDR3 is 12 residues long. Trimming shortened V by 5 bases and J by 8 bases, and 10 bases separated the two germline ends. CDR3 DNA sequence: TGTGCCAGCAGTACAGGGTTCGATGAGCAGTTCTTC. Its protein product is CASSTGFDEQFF.

The rearrangement uses TRBV7-8 and TRBJ1-1; D perhaps matches TRBD1 (5 bases). Germline V lookup: CDR1 SGHVS, CDR2 FQNEAQ. V dropped 5 bases and J dropped 5 bases, with 18 bases sitting between them. The CDR3 loop spans 15 amino acids. This chain's CDR3 is CASSTHGWGRTEAFF. CDR3 DNA: TGTGCCAGCAGCACTCACGGCTGGGGCAGGACTGAAGCTTTCTTT.

The gene calls are TRBV7-9 and TRBJ2-2, with 7 bases that match TRBD1. V lost 5 bases and J lost 6; bases outside the gene matches: 6. The CDR3 covers 14 residues. Germline V lookup: CDR1 SEHNR, CDR2 FQNEAQ (reference sequence). CDR3 loop: CASSMDRTAGELFF. CDR3 DNA sequence: TGTGCCAGCAGCATGGACAGGACGGCCGGGGAGCTGTTTTTT.

This chain joins TRBV20-1 and TRBJ1-1; D is uncertain. Trimming left V 3 bases short and J 3 bases short, with 5 bases between. CDR1 is DFQATT, CDR2 SNEGSKA, per germline (reference sequence). The CDR3 totals 11 residues. DNA for the CDR3: TGCAGTGCTAGTGACTACACTGAAGCTTTCTTT. Protein sequence: CSASDYTEAFF.

Here the CDR3 DNA reads TGCAGCGTTGAATATGGCACAGGAAGAGAGACCCAGTACTTC. This sequence encodes CSVEYGTGRETQYF. The rearrangement joins TRBV29-1 to TRBJ2-5, with D possibly matching TRBD1 (5 bases). Germline lookup yields CDR1 SQVTM and CDR2 ANQGSEA. The CDR3 consists of 14 residues. V was shortened by 2 bases and J by 4 bases, with 14 bases between the two germline ends. The entire variable domain, with the rest obtained from reference TRBV29-1 and TRBJ2-5, is as follows: SAVISQKPSRDICQRGTSLTIQCQVDSQVTMMFWYRQQPGQSLTLIATANQGSEATYESGFVIDKFPISRPNLTFSTLTVSNMSPEDSSIYLCSVEYGTGRETQYFGPGTRLLVL.

V gene TRBV19 combines with J gene TRBJ2-7; 8 bases fit TRBD1. Per the germline V gene, CDR1 is LNHDA and CDR2 is SQIVND (reference sequence). With V trimmed by 6 bases and J by 1 base, 8 bases remained unmatched. CDR3 size: 15 residues. The DNA of the CDR3 is TGTGCCAGTAGCGCGGACAGGGAAGTTTCCTACGAGCAGTACTTC. Its translation is CASSADREVSYEQYF.

The rearrangement joins TRBV20-1 to TRBJ2-7, with D possibly TRBD2 on 6 matching bases. CDR3 length: 17 residues. Germline V gene data show CDR1 as DFQATT and CDR2 as SNEGSKA (reference sequence). The V gene lost 2 bases and the J gene lost 0 bases, with 20 bases spanning the gap. The chain's CDR3 is CSARLLQGRGSSYEQYF. In DNA, the CDR3 is TGCAGTGCTAGATTGTTGCAGGGACGGGGGAGCTCCTACGAGCAGTACTTC.

This clonotype has only one observation. This chain links TRBV5-6 with TRBJ2-1; no definite D call. The CDR3 has 13 residues. CDR1 is SGHDT, CDR2 YYEEEE, per germline. Trimming removed 1 base from V and 9 bases from J, with 11 bases in between. The CDR3, as DNA: TGTGCCAGCAGCTTGTTGTCGAGCAGTGAGCAGTTCTTC. It codes for CASSLLSSSEQFF.

Only a few counts were recorded for this clonotype. The rearrangement joins TRBV29-1 to TRBJ1-6; D call uncertain. The CDR3 totals 12 residues. Germline-derived CDR1 and CDR2 are SQVTM and ANQGSEA. With 6 bases removed from V and 10 bases from J, the gap between germline ends came to 13 bases. Here the CDR3 DNA reads TGCAGCGTCCGACCGGAGTTCTCACCCCTCCACTTT. It codes for CSVRPEFSPLHF.

V and J are TRBV7-9 and TRBJ2-7; D is unresolved. Trimming took off 5 bases at V and 1 base at J, with 12 bases between the two ends. Germline values: CDR1 SEHNR, CDR2 FQNEAQ (reference sequence). The CDR3 runs to 14 residues. The CDR3 DNA reads TGTGCCAGCAGCCAAAATGATTGGTCCTACGAGCAGTACTTC. It specifies CASSQNDWSYEQYF.

The rearrangement joins TRBV24-1 to TRBJ2-7; 8 positions agree with TRBD1. The CDR3 has 16 amino acids. Germline V lookup: CDR1 KGHDR, CDR2 SFDVKD. The junction had 11 bases not matched to a gene; V was cut back by 3 bases and J by 5 bases. CDR3 bases: TGTGCCACCAGTGATGGCAGGGGGCGCGGGATAGACGAGCAGTACTTC. Amino acids: CATSDGRGRGIDEQYF.